What follows are 23 T cell receptor beta chains derived from one specimen sequenced in a study of identifying expanded T cells in peripheral blood. Profiled with immunoSEQ multiplex PCR; TCRdb holds only in-frame clones, not every one. The sample shows about 58,000 clones, about 80% of them seen only once. Sequences were obtained from blood. The source of these receptors is a person between 18 and 75 years old in good health.

The chain joins TRBV19 to TRBJ1-5; weak D call: TRBD1 (5 bases). CDR3 length: 14 amino acids. The germline V gene has CDR1 LNHDA and CDR2 SQIVND (reference sequence). The ends were cut back, 3 bases at V and 1 base at J, with 7 bases in the middle. CDR3 region: CASSIGDSNQPQHF. CDR3 nucleotide sequence: TGTGCCAGTAGTATCGGGGACAGCAATCAGCCCCAGCATTTT. Supplemented by reference TRBV19 and TRBJ1-5, the full variable domain reads DGGITQSPKYLFRKEGQNVTLSCEQNLNHDAMYWYRQDPGQGLRLIYYSQIVNDFQKGDIAEGYSVSREKKESFPLTVTSAQKNPTAFYLCASSIGDSNQPQHFGDGTRLSIL.

The J gene is TRBJ1-1, the V gene TRBV10-1; D not certain. The CDR3 is made up of 13 amino acids. Germline V gene data show CDR1 as WNHNN and CDR2 as SYGVQD (reference sequence). V lost 0 bases and J 6 bases, leaving 8 bases between the germline ends. CDR3 coding DNA: TGCGCCAGCAGTGAGTCCCATTTGGCTGAAGCTTTCTTT. This encodes CASSESHLAEAFF.

By proportion, this clone is medium-sized. The junction departs from the called germline gene at one end, perhaps through a read error. The chain carries TRBV19 and TRBJ2-3, with no clear D. CDR3 length: 12 amino acids. Per the germline V gene, CDR1 is LNHDA and CDR2 is SQIVND (reference sequence). The DNA for the CDR3 is TGTGCCAGTAGAATAGCTGGGGATACGCAGTATTTT. This sequence encodes CASRIAGDTQYF.

This clone is medium-sized in the sample. The chain combines TRBV10-1 with TRBJ2-1; D is possibly TRBD1 or TRBD2 (5 bases each). Germline CDR1 WNHNN, CDR2 SYGVQD (reference sequence). The CDR3 has 13 residues. V was shortened by 5 bases and J by 8 bases, with 13 bases between the two germline ends. As DNA, the CDR3 is TGCGCCAGCAGTCCGGACGGGGCCCATGAGCAGTTCTTC. Its protein product is CASSPDGAHEQFF.

J is TRBJ2-7 and V is TRBV6-6; D gene uncertain. Germline CDR1 and CDR2: MNHNY and SVGAGI (reference sequence). Trimming removed 7 bases from V and 3 bases from J, with 7 bases in between. The length of the CDR3 is 11 residues. CDR3 in amino acids: CASNQGYEQYV. For the CDR3, the DNA is TGTGCCAGCAATCAAGGCTACGAGCAGTACGTC.

V usage is TRBV30 and J usage is TRBJ2-3; 9 nucleotides match TRBD2. The CDR3 has 13 residues. J gave up 11 bases and V 3 bases, and 9 bases lay outside the gene matches. Germline CDR1 GTSNPN, CDR2 SVGIG (reference sequence). The CDR3 here is CAWSPMRGGWQYF. CDR3 DNA: TGTGCCTGGAGCCCCATGCGGGGGGGGTGGCAGTATTTT.

The CDR3 DNA follows: TGTGCCAGCTCACCAAGTCCAGGGAGGGACACAGATACGCAGTATTTT. This codes for CASSPSPGRDTDTQYF. The chain joins TRBV18 to TRBJ2-3, with 7 bases aligning to TRBD2. Germline-derived CDR1 and CDR2 are KGHSH and LQKENI. This CDR3 spans 16 amino acids. Trimming cost V 2 bases and J 2 bases; bases outside gene matches: 7.

The gene calls are TRBV6-6 and TRBJ2-3; no definite D call. This CDR3 is built from 10 residues. V lost 9 bases, J lost 6 bases, and 7 bases lay in between. CDR1 and CDR2 from the germline V gene are MNHNY and SVGAGI (reference sequence). CDR3 in amino acids: CASYQDTQYF. The CDR3 region has the DNA TGTGCCAGTTACCAGGATACGCAGTATTTT.

The chain combines TRBV7-9 with TRBJ2-3, with 10 bases identical to TRBD1. The CDR3 is made up of 17 amino acids. V was pared by 4 bases and J by 4 bases, with 11 bases of the junction left unmatched. The germline CDR1 and CDR2 sequences are SEHNR and FQNEAQ (reference sequence). CDR3 coding DNA: TGTGCCAGCAGCTCAGACCCCGGGACAGGGGAGGCAGATACGCAGTATTTT. It translates to CASSSDPGTGEADTQYF.

The rearrangement joins TRBV11-2 to TRBJ1-3; D gene uncertain. The CDR3 sequence is 14 residues long. The V gene lost 0 bases and the J gene lost 7 bases, with 10 bases spanning the gap. Germline V gene sequence: CDR1 SGHAT, CDR2 FQNNGV. The DNA of the CDR3 is TGTGCCAGCAGCTTAGATTCCGGGATCAACACCATATATTTT. Its translation: CASSLDSGINTIYF.

The chain recombines TRBV5-1 with TRBJ1-3; TRBD1 matches at 8 bases. This CDR3 contains 16 residues. V gave up 0 bases and J gave up 4 bases; unmatched junction bases: 6. The V gene's germline CDR1 is SGHRS and CDR2 YFSETQ. CDR3 protein: CASSLVGQGGGNTIYF. CDR3 nucleotide sequence: TGCGCCAGCAGCTTGGTCGGACAGGGTGGGGGAAACACCATATATTTT.

This chain links TRBV21-1 with TRBJ1-2; the table's D call TRBD1 went unverified against the DNA. TRBV21-1 counts as a pseudogene. CDR3 length: 13 amino acids. This chain's CDR3 is CASVWDRDDGYTF. CDR3 bases: TGTGCCAGCGTCTGGGACAGGGATGATGGCTACACCTTC.

This clone turned up a few times. V and J are TRBV7-2 and TRBJ1-1; TRBD1 might be the D (6 bases). Between the trimmed V and J ends, which lost 5 bases and 4 bases, there was a span of 14 bases. The CDR3 is 14 amino acids. The V gene's germline CDR1 is SGHTA and CDR2 FQGNSA. CDR3 sequence reads: CASSPPGAGTEAFF. DNA for the CDR3: TGTGCCAGCAGCCCCCCGGGGGCCGGCACTGAAGCTTTCTTT.

V and J are TRBV29-1 and TRBJ2-3; no clear D gene. Germline V gene lookup returns CDR1 SQVTM and CDR2 ANQGSEA. Trimming removed 2 bases from V and 0 bases from J, with 3 bases in between. This CDR3 comprises 12 residues. DNA for the CDR3: TGCAGCGTTGAACCTAGCACAGATACGCAGTATTTT. Protein: CSVEPSTDTQYF.

A few counts support this clone. The chain employs TRBV30 and TRBJ1-2; D possibly corresponds to TRBD1 (5 bases). V lost 3 bases to trimming and J lost 2 bases, with 16 bases between them. The CDR3 sequence is 15 residues long. Germline V lookup: CDR1 GTSNPN, CDR2 SVGIG (reference sequence). The CDR3 bases are TGTGCCTGGAGCCCCCCCGGGGGATCGAACTATGGCTACACCTTC. Its protein is CAWSPPGGSNYGYTF.

The chain uses TRBV11-2 and TRBJ2-3, with D hard to call. Trimming removed 2 bases at V and 7 bases at J, with 10 bases between. This CDR3 has 13 residues. Germline V gene sequence: CDR1 SGHAT, CDR2 FQNNGV. CDR3 DNA: TGTGCCAGCAGCTTATCGCCCGTTAATACGCAGTATTTT. The encoded protein is CASSLSPVNTQYF.

The V gene is TRBV7-9, the J gene TRBJ1-1; TRBD1 aligns across 7 bases. J was trimmed by 0 bases and V by 5 bases; bases with no gene match: 6. This CDR3 is built from 15 residues. Germline V CDR1 and CDR2: SEHNR, FQNEAQ (reference sequence). The CDR3 here is CASSLSQGMNTEAFF. Written as DNA, the CDR3 is TGTGCCAGCAGCCTTTCACAGGGGATGAACACTGAAGCTTTCTTT.

This chain links TRBV5-4 with TRBJ2-7; 9 bases fit TRBD2. Germline CDR1 reads SGHNT; CDR2 reads YYREEE (reference sequence). The V gene end was trimmed by 0 bases and the J gene end by 1 base; junction bases not matched to a gene: 2. CDR3 length: 15 amino acids. CDR3 loop: CASSLGAGGSYEQYF. For the CDR3, the DNA is TGTGCCAGCAGCTTGGGGGCGGGAGGGTCCTACGAGCAGTACTTC.

This chain uses TRBV25-1 with TRBJ2-7; 12 nucleotides agree with TRBD2. With 5 bases clipped from V and 2 bases from J, the junction kept 4 bases outside the gene matches. The V gene's germline CDR1 is MGHDK and CDR2 SYGVNS. The CDR3 is 15 residues long. CDR3 in DNA: TGTGCCAGCAGTTCGACTAGCGGGAGCACCTACGAGCAGTACTTC. This codes for CASSSTSGSTYEQYF.

The chain has TRBV21-1 and TRBJ2-2; the table gives TRBD2 as D, unverified against the DNA. TRBV21-1 constitutes a pseudogene. The CDR3 is 17 amino acids. This chain's CDR3 is CASSKERVLANTGELFF. CDR3 sequence (DNA): TGTGCCAGCAGCAAAGAGCGGGTCCTCGCGAACACCGGGGAGCTGTTTTTT.

V and J are TRBV19 and TRBJ2-6, with D hard to call. Germline CDR1 reads LNHDA; CDR2 reads SQIVND (reference sequence). The V end lost 10 bases, the J end lost 0 bases, and 4 bases lay between the germline ends. The CDR3 covers 12 residues. The CDR3 DNA sequence: TGTGCCACCTACTCTGGGGCCAACGTCCTGACTTTC. Amino acid sequence: CATYSGANVLTF.

The chain combines TRBV12-5 with TRBJ2-1, with D hard to call. The germline V gene encodes CDR1 LGHNT and CDR2 FRNRAP. The CDR3 contains 12 residues. V was trimmed by 6 bases and J by 1 base, leaving 4 bases between them. The CDR3 DNA follows: TGTGCTAGTGGCCCATCCTACAATGAGCAGTTCTTC. This encodes CASGPSYNEQFF.

The V gene is TRBV2, the J gene TRBJ2-7, with 11 positions matching TRBD2. The junction had 6 bases not matched to a gene; V was cut back by 2 bases and J by 3 bases. The CDR3 covers 16 residues. Germline CDR1 and CDR2: SNHLY and FYNNEI. The CDR3 is CASSESRGTSGYEQYF. The CDR3 DNA reads as TGTGCCAGCAGTGAATCTAGGGGGACTAGCGGCTACGAGCAGTACTTC.